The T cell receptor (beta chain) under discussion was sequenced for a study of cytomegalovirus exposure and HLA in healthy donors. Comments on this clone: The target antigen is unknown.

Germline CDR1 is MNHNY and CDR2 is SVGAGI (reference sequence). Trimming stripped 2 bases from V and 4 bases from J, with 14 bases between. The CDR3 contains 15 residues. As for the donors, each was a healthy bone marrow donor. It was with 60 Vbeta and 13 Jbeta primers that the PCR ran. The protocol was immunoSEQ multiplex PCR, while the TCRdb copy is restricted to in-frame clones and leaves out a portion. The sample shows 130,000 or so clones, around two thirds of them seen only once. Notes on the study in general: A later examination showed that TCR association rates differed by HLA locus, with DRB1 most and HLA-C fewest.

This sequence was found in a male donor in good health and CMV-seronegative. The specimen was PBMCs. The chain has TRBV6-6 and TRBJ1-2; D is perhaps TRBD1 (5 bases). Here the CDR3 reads CASSYLDRVFYGYTF. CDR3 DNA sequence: TGTGCCAGCAGTTACCTCGACAGAGTGTTCTATGGCTACACCTTC.